This T cell receptor (beta chain) was recorded in a study of CD8+ T cells in alopecia areata. CDR3 length: 13 residues. Germline-derived CDR1 and CDR2 are MNHNS and SASEGT. Trimming cost V 8 bases and J 6 bases, with 13 bases left between them. This clone occurred a few times. Following RNA extraction, reverse transcription yielded cDNA that acted as the sequencing template. Profiled with immunoSEQ multiplex PCR; TCRdb holds only in-frame clones, not every one. The sample carries more than 90,000 clones, 50% to 75% recorded once. Sample treatment: oral pan-JAK inhibitor, 5-10 mg twice daily. Peripheral blood and lesional scalp punch biopsies were taken from alopecia areata patients.

The chain carries TRBV6-1 and TRBJ1-4; D is possibly TRBD1 (5 bases). The sequence came from a human donor with alopecia areata. The sample in question was CD8+ T cells sorted from blood, obtained at week 4, from a patient treated with tofacitinib. CDR3 in DNA: TGTGCCAGCTCTCAGGGAGAGCATGAAAAACTGTTTTTT. Amino acid sequence: CASSQGEHEKLFF.